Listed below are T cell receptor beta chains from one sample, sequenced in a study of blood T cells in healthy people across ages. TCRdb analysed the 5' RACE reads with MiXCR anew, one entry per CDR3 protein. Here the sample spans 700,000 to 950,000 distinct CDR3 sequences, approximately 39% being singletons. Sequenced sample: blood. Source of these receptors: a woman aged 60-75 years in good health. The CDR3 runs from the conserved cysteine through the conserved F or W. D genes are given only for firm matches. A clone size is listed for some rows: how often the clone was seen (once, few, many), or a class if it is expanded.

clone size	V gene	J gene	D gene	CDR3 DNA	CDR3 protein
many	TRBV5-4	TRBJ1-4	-	TGTGCCAGCAGCTTGGATCTGGGTGGTGAAAAACTGTTTTTT	CASSLDLGGEKLFF
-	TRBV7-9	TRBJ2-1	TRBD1	TGTGCCAGCAGCCTTACGGACAGGGGGCCTAACAATGAGCAGTTCTTC	CASSLTDRGPNNEQFF
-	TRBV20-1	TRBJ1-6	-	TGCAGTGCTAGAGATAATCTAGAGGGATATAATTCACCCCTCCACTTT	CSARDNLEGYNSPLHF
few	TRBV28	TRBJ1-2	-	TGTGCCAGCAGACCTCTTACATACTATGGCTACACCTTC	CASRPLTYYGYTF
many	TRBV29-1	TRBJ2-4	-	TGCAGCGCCTCCCCGTTTGAATCCAAAAACATTCAGTACTTC	CSASPFESKNIQYF
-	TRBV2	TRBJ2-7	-	TGTGCCAGAAACAGGTTGGGCGAGCAGTACTTC	CARNRLGEQYF
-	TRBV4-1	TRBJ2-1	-	TGCGCCAGCAGCCAAGAGGCTAGCGATGAGCAGTTCTTC	CASSQEASDEQFF
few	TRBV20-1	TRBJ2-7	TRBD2	TGCAGTGCCTCCCTTCTAGCGGGCCCCTACGAGCAGTACTTC	CSASLLAGPYEQYF
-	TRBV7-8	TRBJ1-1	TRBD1	TGTGCCAGCAGGGGCAGGGGGCAGTGGGAAGCTTTCTTT	CASRGRGQWEAFF
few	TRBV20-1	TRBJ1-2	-	TGCAGTGCTAGACAGGGCCGCTTGGGCTACACCTTC	CSARQGRLGYTF
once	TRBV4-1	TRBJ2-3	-	TGCGCCAGCAGCGAAAATCCACCAGGGGCAGGAGATACGCAGTATTTT	CASSENPPGAGDTQYF
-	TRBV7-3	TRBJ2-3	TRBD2	TGTGCCAGCAGCTCGACTAGCGGAAAGACGCAGTATTTT	CASSSTSGKTQYF
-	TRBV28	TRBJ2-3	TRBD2	TGTGCCAGCAGTAACGGCGGGGGGAACACAGATACGCAGTATTTT	CASSNGGGNTDTQYF
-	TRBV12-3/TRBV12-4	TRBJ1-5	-	TGTGCCAGCAGTTTAGTAGGGGGTCTGAGCATTCGGCCCCAGCATTTT	CASSLVGGLSIRPQHF
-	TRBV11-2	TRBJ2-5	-	TGTGCCAGCAGCATGACAGGCCAAGAGACCCAGTACTTC	CASSMTGQETQYF
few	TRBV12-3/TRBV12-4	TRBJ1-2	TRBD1	TGTGCCAGCAGTCCACAGGGGTTACCTGGTTATGGCTACACCTTC	CASSPQGLPGYGYTF
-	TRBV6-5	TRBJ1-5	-	TGTGCCAGCAGTTACCGACAGGGCAATCAGCCCCAGCATTTT	CASSYRQGNQPQHF
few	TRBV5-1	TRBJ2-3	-	TGCGCCAGCAGGACCCACTCCACAGATACGCAGTATTTT	CASRTHSTDTQYF
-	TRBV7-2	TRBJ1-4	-	TGTGCCAGCAGCTTAGTTGGCGGGGGCGATGAAAAACTGTTTTTT	CASSLVGGGDEKLFF
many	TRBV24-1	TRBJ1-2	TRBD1	TGTGCCACCAGTGCGACAGGGCTAACTTATGGCTACACCTTC	CATSATGLTYGYTF
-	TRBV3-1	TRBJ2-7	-	TGTGCCAGCAGCCAAGCCCCAGGGTTCTACGAGCAGTACTTC	CASSQAPGFYEQYF
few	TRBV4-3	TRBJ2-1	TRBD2	TGCGCCAGCAGCCAAGGCTCACCATATAGGGGAGGGTACAATGAGCAGTTCTTC	CASSQGSPYRGGYNEQFF
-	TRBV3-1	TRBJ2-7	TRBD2	TGTGCCAGCAGCCATGGACTAGCCTACGAGCAGTACTTC	CASSHGLAYEQYF
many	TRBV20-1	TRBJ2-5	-	TGCAGTGCTCCCCCGGGGGCAGAGCAAGAGACCCAGTACTTC	CSAPPGAEQETQYF
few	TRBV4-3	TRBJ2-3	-	TGCGCCAGCAGCCAAGAAGTGATAGCAGATACGCAGTATTTT	CASSQEVIADTQYF
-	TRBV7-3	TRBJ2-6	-	TGTGCCAGCAGCCAGCTTACGGGAGCCAACGTCCTGACTTTC	CASSQLTGANVLTF
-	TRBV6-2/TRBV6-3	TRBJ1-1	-	TGTGCCAGCAGCCAACAGGGATTTGAAGCTTTCTTT	CASSQQGFEAFF
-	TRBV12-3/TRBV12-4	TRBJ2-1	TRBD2	TGTGCCAGCACCAAGAGGTCTAGCGGGGGTGGTGAGCAGTTCTTC	CASTKRSSGGGEQFF
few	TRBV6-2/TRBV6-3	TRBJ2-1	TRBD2	TGTGCCAGCAGGCTAGCGGGAGGGGCCTACAATGAGCAGTTCTTC	CASRLAGGAYNEQFF
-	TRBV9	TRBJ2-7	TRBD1	TGTGCCAGCAGTGTCCGGGACAGCACCTACGAGCAGTACTTC	CASSVRDSTYEQYF
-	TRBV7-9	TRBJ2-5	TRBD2	TGTGCCAGCAGCTCTGGGACTAGCGGTACCCAAGAGACCCAGTACTTC	CASSSGTSGTQETQYF
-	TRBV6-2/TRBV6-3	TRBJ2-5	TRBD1	TGTGCCAGCAGTCAGGGGGCGGGTAACATCTACGATGAGCAGTACTTC	CASSQGAGNIYDEQYF
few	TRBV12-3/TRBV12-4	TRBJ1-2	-	TGTGCCAGCAGTTTAGCGGTGGCAGCTAATGGCTACACCTTC	CASSLAVAANGYTF
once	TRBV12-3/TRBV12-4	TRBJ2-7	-	TGTGCCAGCAGTTTAGCAGCAGGGTACATATCCGAGCAGTACTTC	CASSLAAGYISEQYF
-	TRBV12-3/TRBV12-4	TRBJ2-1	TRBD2	TGTGCCAGCAGTTTCAGCGGGAGGTATCTGTTCTTC	CASSFSGRYLFF
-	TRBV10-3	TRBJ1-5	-	TGTGCCATCAGTCCAGGGCCGTATAGCAATCAGCCCCAGCATTTT	CAISPGPYSNQPQHF
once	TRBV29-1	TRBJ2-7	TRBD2	TGCAGCGTTGGGGCCGGGGGGTTCTACGAGCAGTACTTC	CSVGAGGFYEQYF
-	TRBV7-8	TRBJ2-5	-	TGTGCCAGCAGAGAGGGACTCAGCTTCCTAGGGACCCAGTACTTC	CASREGLSFLGTQYF
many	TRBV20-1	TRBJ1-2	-	TGCAGTGCTAGATCCAGGGTCGAGAGCTATGGCTACACCTTC	CSARSRVESYGYTF
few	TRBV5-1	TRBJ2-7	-	TGCGCCAGCAGTCCGGGGGACGCCTACGAGCAGTACTTC	CASSPGDAYEQYF
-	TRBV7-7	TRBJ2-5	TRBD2	TGTGCCAGCAGCTTAGGGGCTAGCGGGGTTGAGACACAGTACTTC	CASSLGASGVETQYF
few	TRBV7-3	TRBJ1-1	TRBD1	TGTGCCAGCAGCTCGACAGGGAACCGAGAAGCTTTCTTT	CASSSTGNREAFF
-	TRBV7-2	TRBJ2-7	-	TGTGCCAGCAGCTTACGGCTAGCGTTGTGGCACGAGCAGTACTTC	CASSLRLALWHEQYF
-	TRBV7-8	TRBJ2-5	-	TGTGCCAGCGGCACCCTGGAGACCCAGTACTTC	CASGTLETQYF
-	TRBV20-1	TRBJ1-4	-	TGCAGTGCTAGAGATCAGAGGGGCTCTAATGAAAAACTGTTTTTT	CSARDQRGSNEKLFF
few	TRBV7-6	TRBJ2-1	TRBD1	TGTGCCAGCAGCTTAGTACGGACAGGGGACAATGAGCAGTTCTTC	CASSLVRTGDNEQFF